This entry lists 10 T cell receptor beta chains sequenced from one sample in a study of CD8+CD57+ T cells in acquired aplastic anemia. Patients selected for sequencing had displayed CD8+CD57+ cell expansion by flow cytometry. Both TCR beta VDJ combination and CDR3 sequence profiling were carried out. Genomic DNA was the template for this profiling. TCRdb ran MiXCR on the reads and lists one entry per CDR3 protein. The sample records about 150,000 distinct CDR3 sequences, about 45% being singletons. The material sequenced was sorted CD4+, CD8+, or CD8+CD57+ T cells (not recorded which) from PBMCs. These receptor sequences come from a human donor with aplastic anemia.

V and J are TRBV25-1 and TRBJ1-1; D might be TRBD1 (6 bases). The germline V and J ends were trimmed by 1 base and 10 bases, with 19 bases remaining between them. This CDR3 has 15 amino acids. CDR1 is MGHDK and CDR2 is SYGVNS in the germline V gene. The CDR3 DNA reads TGTGCCAGCAGTGAATGGGGCAGGGACACCCCAGTAGCTTTCTTT. As protein: CASSEWGRDTPVAFF.

In this sample, this clonotype turned up many times. The chain has TRBV7-6 and TRBJ2-5, with 10 bases matching TRBD2. This CDR3 contains 17 residues. V trimming: 1 base; J trimming: 0 bases; junction bases outside the gene matches: 5. Germline assignment: CDR1 SGHVS and CDR2 FNYEAQ. CDR3 region: CASSLVVAGGHQETQYF. The DNA for the CDR3 is TGTGCCAGCAGCTTAGTGGTAGCGGGGGGCCACCAAGAGACCCAGTACTTC.

This clonotype was counted ten times or more. The rearrangement uses TRBV3-1 and TRBJ2-6; D tentatively fits TRBD1 or TRBD2 (5 bases each). This CDR3 region has 16 residues. Trimming shortened V by 4 bases and J by 2 bases, and 12 bases separated the two germline ends. The germline gives CDR1 LGHDT, CDR2 YNNKEL (reference sequence). The DNA for the CDR3 is TGTGCCAGCAGCCTATCCCTGGGGGCTGGGGCCAACGTCCTGACTTTC. Amino acids: CASSLSLGAGANVLTF.

The chain has TRBV25-1 and TRBJ2-7; D is uncertain. Trimming left V 10 bases short and J 0 bases short, with 10 bases between. This CDR3 has 12 amino acids. Germline-derived CDR1 and CDR2 are MGHDK and SYGVNS. The CDR3: CATQYLSYEQYF. In DNA form, the CDR3 reads TGTGCCACCCAGTACCTCTCCTACGAGCAGTACTTC.

The J gene is TRBJ2-5, the V gene TRBV2, with TRBD1 as a possible D gene (6 bases). V lost 6 bases, J lost 2 bases, and 10 bases lay in between. Germline V gene data show CDR1 as SNHLY and CDR2 as FYNNEI. This CDR3 region has 13 residues. Written as DNA, the CDR3 is TGTGCCAGCAGAACAGGGTTACAAGAGACCCAGTACTTC. Protein: CASRTGLQETQYF.

J is TRBJ2-3 and V is TRBV6-2 or TRBV6-3; possibly TRBD2 for D (5 bases). The CDR3 runs 12 residues. Germline assignment: CDR1 MNHEY and CDR2 SVGEGT. Trimming cost V 6 bases and J 6 bases, with 10 bases left between them. CDR3 DNA: TGTGCCAGCAGACTAGACCAGGATACGCAGTATTTT. Amino acids: CASRLDQDTQYF.

This clonotype was detected ten times or more. This chain uses TRBV4-3 with TRBJ2-1, with 11 bases that match TRBD2. After removal of 0 bases from V and 6 bases from J, the junction contained 4 bases not matched to a gene. Germline CDR1 reads LGHNA; CDR2 reads YSLEER. This CDR3 contains 16 residues. The CDR3 region is CASSQERLAGGNEQFF. The CDR3 bases are TGCGCCAGCAGCCAAGAGAGGCTAGCGGGAGGCAATGAGCAGTTCTTC.

The chain employs TRBV12-3 or TRBV12-4 and TRBJ1-6; D not resolved. Trimming took 6 bases from V and 9 from J, leaving 18 bases between them. This CDR3 region has 15 residues. The CDR3 reads CASSLQGPGGSPLHF. Here the CDR3 DNA reads TGTGCCAGCAGCTTACAAGGACCGGGTGGTTCACCCCTCCACTTT.

There are many counts of this clonotype. A read error may account for a junction end that differs from germline. The chain is built from TRBV7-3 and TRBJ1-2, with D possibly matching TRBD1 (6 bases). This CDR3 region has 13 residues. From germline, CDR1 is SGHTA and CDR2 FQGTGA. CDR3 residues: CASSLGGGRGLSF. CDR3 coding DNA: TGTGCCAGCAGCTTGGGAGGGGGAAGAGGTTTGTCCTTC.

This clonotype was found many times. The gene calls are TRBV6-5 and TRBJ2-7; 11 bases agree with TRBD2. The junction had 2 bases not matched to a gene; V was cut back by 4 bases and J by 3 bases. CDR1 and CDR2 from the germline V gene are MNHEY and SVGAGI. The CDR3 runs 14 residues. CDR3 amino acids: CASSFSGGVYEQYF. The CDR3 DNA reads as TGTGCCAGCAGTTTTAGCGGGGGGGTCTACGAGCAGTACTTC.